Shown below are 21 T cell receptor beta chains from a single sample sequenced in a study of technical replicates of blood from several donors. The method was immunoSEQ multiplex PCR; TCRdb's version includes in-frame clones alone and lacks a portion of them. The table has roughly 61,000 clones, almost 97% seen once. Sequences were obtained from T cells isolated from PBMCs. The receptors originated from a human donor in good health.

The V call is TRBV25-1, the J call TRBJ1-1; tentatively, D is TRBD1 (6 bases). The CDR3 covers 13 residues. The V gene lost 3 bases and the J gene lost 5 bases, with 10 bases spanning the gap. CDR1 and CDR2 from the germline V gene are MGHDK and SYGVNS. The CDR3 sequence is CASSEGALTEAFF. In DNA, the CDR3 is TGTGCCAGCAGTGAGGGGGCGCTTACTGAAGCTTTCTTT.

This chain joins TRBV6-5 and TRBJ1-1; D is unresolved. V lost 3 bases, J lost 0 bases, and 11 bases lay in between. The length of the CDR3 is 15 residues. Per the germline V gene, CDR1 is MNHEY and CDR2 is SVGAGI. For the CDR3, the DNA is TGTGCCAGCAGTTATGACACCGTCGTGAACACTGAAGCTTTCTTT. Translation: CASSYDTVVNTEAFF.

The V and J genes are TRBV6-5 and TRBJ1-5, with TRBD1 identical over 7 bases. V gave up 5 bases and J gave up 4 bases; unmatched junction bases: 5. Germline V CDR1 and CDR2: MNHEY, SVGAGI. The CDR3 has 14 residues. CDR3 DNA: TGTGCCAGCAGTCCCGACAGGGTGAATCAGCCCCAGCATTTT. Translation gives CASSPDRVNQPQHF.

V and J are TRBV5-1 and TRBJ2-5; 9 nucleotides agree with TRBD2. After removal of 4 bases from V and 2 bases from J, the junction contained 3 bases not matched to a gene. Germline values: CDR1 SGHRS, CDR2 YFSETQ. This CDR3 spans 14 amino acids. The CDR3 DNA is TGCGCCAGCAGCACCGGACTAGCGCAAGAGACCCAGTACTTC. It translates to CASSTGLAQETQYF.

The chain is built from TRBV27 and TRBJ2-7, with 11 bases matching TRBD2. This CDR3 has 16 amino acids. V shed 3 bases and J 4 bases; nucleotides not matched to a gene: 8. Germline values: CDR1 MNHEY, CDR2 SMNVEV (reference sequence). In DNA form, the CDR3 reads TGTGCCAGCAGTTTTGATAGCGGGAGGGCCTCGTACGAGCAGTACTTC. This sequence encodes CASSFDSGRASYEQYF.

V is TRBV19 and J is TRBJ2-2, with 16 positions matching TRBD2. CDR1 LNHDA and CDR2 SQIVND come from the germline V gene (reference sequence). The length of the CDR3 is 14 residues. J gave up 6 bases and V 11 bases, and 3 bases lay outside the gene matches. The CDR3 DNA reads TGTGCCGGGGGACTAGCGGGAGGGTCCGGGGAGCTGTTTTTT. Protein: CAGGLAGGSGELFF.

The chain employs TRBV5-5 and TRBJ1-2; 8 nucleotides agree with TRBD1. V shed 4 bases, J shed 3 bases, and the junction held 8 bases outside the gene matches. The V gene's germline CDR1 is SGHKS and CDR2 YYEKEE (reference sequence). CDR3 length equals 15 residues. CDR3 sequence (DNA): TGTGCCAGCAGCCTGGGCACGACAGGGGACTATGGCTACACCTTC. Translation gives CASSLGTTGDYGYTF. The complete variable domain, with remaining parts taken from reference TRBV5-5 and TRBJ1-2, reads DAGVTQSPTHLIKTRGQQVTLRCSPISGHKSVSWYQQVLGQGPQFIFQYYEKEERGRGNFPDRFSARQFPNYSSELNVNALLLGDSALYLCASSLGTTGDYGYTFGSGTRLTVV.

This chain joins TRBV11-2 and TRBJ2-5, with a weak D call TRBD1 (6 bases). Trimming cost V 2 bases and J 5 bases, with 9 bases left between them. This CDR3 region has 13 residues. Germline lookup yields CDR1 SGHAT and CDR2 FQNNGV. The CDR3 bases are TGTGCCAGCAGCTTACCAGGGGCCGAGACCCAGTACTTC. It encodes CASSLPGAETQYF.

The V call is TRBV5-4, the J call TRBJ2-7; 8 bases fit TRBD2. Germline V gene data show CDR1 as SGHNT and CDR2 as YYREEE (reference sequence). The CDR3 sequence is 13 residues long. Trimming at V came to 3 bases and at J to 5 bases, leaving 4 bases not matched to a gene. The DNA for the CDR3 is TGTGCCAGCAGCTGGAGCGGGAGCGACGAGCAGTACTTC. It is translated as CASSWSGSDEQYF.

The chain couples TRBV7-9 to TRBJ1-1; D may be TRBD1 (6 bases). V was clipped by 5 bases and J by 7 bases, with 8 bases between them. This CDR3 contains 11 residues. Per germline, CDR1 SEHNR and CDR2 FQNEAQ (reference sequence). This chain's CDR3 is CASSRQDEAFF. The DNA for the CDR3 is TGTGCCAGCAGCCGACAGGATGAAGCTTTCTTT.

The V call is TRBV7-2, the J call TRBJ1-1; TRBD1 is a possible D gene (5 bases). CDR1 SGHTA and CDR2 FQGNSA come from the germline V gene. Trimming shortened V by 5 bases and J by 7 bases, and 20 bases separated the two germline ends. The CDR3 spans 15 residues. CDR3 loop: CASSLGGGKWFEAFF. The CDR3 region has the DNA TGTGCCAGCAGCCTTGGCGGGGGAAAGTGGTTTGAAGCTTTCTTT.

This chain uses TRBV11-2 with TRBJ2-2; tentative D call: TRBD2 (5 bases). This CDR3 has 16 residues. Trimming pared 7 bases from V and 7 bases from J, leaving 22 bases between. From germline, CDR1 is SGHAT and CDR2 FQNNGV. The CDR3 loop reads CASTLSGSARGGELFF. CDR3 sequence (DNA): TGTGCCAGCACCCTCAGCGGATCTGCCAGAGGCGGGGAGCTGTTTTTT.

The V gene is TRBV27, the J gene TRBJ2-3; D is undetermined. The CDR3 sequence is 12 residues long. Germline CDR1 is MNHEY and CDR2 is SMNVEV (reference sequence). Deletions cut 6 bases from V and 4 bases from J, with 8 bases between. The CDR3 protein is CASSGLADTQYF. The DNA for the CDR3 is TGTGCCAGCAGCGGGTTGGCAGATACGCAGTATTTT.

The chain recombines TRBV29-1 with TRBJ1-6; 9 bases agree with TRBD1. The CDR3 covers 13 residues. Trimming took 6 bases from V and 9 from J; bases not matched to a gene: 6. The V gene's germline CDR1 is SQVTM and CDR2 ANQGSEA. The CDR3 region has the DNA TGCAGCGTGGGGGGACAGGGCGGTTCACCCCTCCACTTT. Translated, it gives CSVGGQGGSPLHF.

This clone was counted a single time. This chain uses TRBV10-1 with TRBJ1-1; weak D call: TRBD1 (5 bases). Trimming removed 6 bases at V and 2 bases at J, with 10 bases between. In germline, CDR1 is WNHNN, CDR2 SYGVQD (reference sequence). This CDR3 has 13 residues. CDR3 in DNA: TGCGCCAGCAGCCACGACAGTAACACTGAAGCTTTCTTT. It yields the protein CASSHDSNTEAFF.

The chain carries TRBV5-4 and TRBJ2-7, with 7 bases that match TRBD1. This CDR3 region has 15 residues. With 2 bases clipped from V and 0 bases from J, the junction kept 5 bases outside the gene matches. Germline V gene sequence: CDR1 SGHNT, CDR2 YYREEE (reference sequence). The CDR3 region is CASSFSRDSSYEQYF. For the CDR3, the DNA is TGTGCCAGCAGCTTCTCCCGGGACAGCTCCTACGAGCAGTACTTC.

The V gene is TRBV5-1, the J gene TRBJ2-7, with 8 positions matching TRBD1. Germline assignment: CDR1 SGHRS and CDR2 YFSETQ. The CDR3 totals 15 residues. Trimming took 4 bases from V and 7 from J; bases not matched to a gene: 13. This CDR3 reads CASSLLTGTGSEQYF. CDR3 nucleotide sequence: TGCGCCAGCAGCCTCTTAACCGGGACAGGAAGTGAGCAGTACTTC.

This chain uses TRBV6-1 with TRBJ1-4; D gene uncertain. Trimming shortened V by 7 bases and J by 5 bases, and 8 bases separated the two germline ends. The CDR3 has 12 residues. Germline assignment: CDR1 MNHNS and CDR2 SASEGT. The CDR3 DNA reads as TGTGCCAGCACCGGGGTAAATGAAAAACTGTTTTTT. It specifies CASTGVNEKLFF.

The gene calls are TRBV11-2 and TRBJ2-7; D may be TRBD2 (5 bases). Between the trimmed V and J ends, which lost 3 bases and 7 bases, there was a span of 16 bases. Germline V lookup: CDR1 SGHAT, CDR2 FQNNGV. CDR3 length: 14 residues. The CDR3 DNA sequence: TGTGCCAGCAGCTTCGGGCGGGTAGGGTGGGAGCAGTACTTC. Protein: CASSFGRVGWEQYF.

V gene TRBV5-6 combines with J gene TRBJ2-7; a possible D gene is TRBD1 (5 bases). This CDR3 is 16 amino acids long. V dropped 0 bases and J dropped 6 bases, with 19 bases sitting between them. In germline, CDR1 is SGHDT, CDR2 YYEEEE. CDR3 in amino acids: CASSLALFDRQPEQYF. The CDR3 DNA is TGTGCCAGCAGCTTGGCTCTGTTCGATAGACAGCCCGAGCAGTACTTC.

The J gene is TRBJ2-6, the V gene TRBV30; the D is unclear. The CDR3 is 18 amino acids. The V and J ends lost 1 base and 2 bases respectively, with 18 bases between them. Germline V gene sequence: CDR1 GTSNPN, CDR2 SVGIG (reference sequence). CDR3 sequence: CAWSAIRNTRPGANVLTF. The CDR3, as DNA: TGTGCCTGGAGTGCGATCAGGAATACCCGACCTGGGGCCAACGTCCTGACTTTC.